Following are 7 T cell receptor beta chains from one sample sequenced in a study of T cell repertoires in cytomegalovirus infection. TCRdb ran MiXCR on the reads and lists one entry per CDR3 protein. Of under 800,000 distinct CDR3 sequences in the sample, 20% to 25% were seen once. Sequencing was done on a sample of CD8+ T cells from PBMCs. These receptor sequences come from a human donor in good health (CMV status not recorded). Some clones in this sample may be carry-over from other donors' samples.

The V call is TRBV7-6, the J call TRBJ1-2; TRBD1 matches 7 bases. CDR3 length: 14 amino acids. The germline gives CDR1 SGHVS, CDR2 FNYEAQ. J was trimmed by 8 bases and V by 5 bases; bases with no gene match: 11. CDR3 protein: CASSRQGRVGGYTF. In DNA, the CDR3 is TGTGCCAGCAGCCGACAGGGAAGGGTGGGGGGCTACACCTTC.

On this clonotype: This sequence may be a read error, since a much larger clone differs from it by one base. V gene TRBV7-6 combines with J gene TRBJ2-1; TRBD1 aligns across 10 bases. J was trimmed by 7 bases and V by 6 bases; bases with no gene match: 9. Germline lookup yields CDR1 SGHVS and CDR2 FNYEAQ. The CDR3 has 15 residues. The CDR3 DNA follows: TGTGCCAGCAGAGACAGGGGGCAAGAGCAAAATGAGCAGTTCTTC. Amino acids: CASRDRGQEQNEQFF.

In regard to this clonotype: This may stem from a read error, because a much larger clone lies one nucleotide away. J is TRBJ1-5 and V is TRBV7-2, with 8 bases fitting TRBD1. The germline V gene encodes CDR1 SGHTA and CDR2 FQGNSA. This CDR3 has 16 residues. J was trimmed by 6 bases and V by 10 bases; bases with no gene match: 17. CDR3 nucleotides: TGTGCCAACATGAGGACAGGGAAAATTAATACTCAGCCCCAGCATTTT. As protein: CANMRTGKINTQPQHF.

At least ten counts were recorded for this clonotype. This sequence joins TRBV7-6 and TRBJ1-2; tentative D call: TRBD1 (5 bases). The V end lost 3 bases, the J end lost 6 bases, and 17 bases lay between the germline ends. The CDR3 is 15 amino acids. Germline V lookup: CDR1 SGHVS, CDR2 FNYEAQ. The CDR3 coding sequence is TGTGCCAGCAGCTTGGGGGGGGAATCTTTGGATGGCTACACCTTC. This sequence encodes CASSLGGESLDGYTF.

Ten or more counts support this clonotype. The junction departs from the called germline gene at one end, perhaps through a read error. The chain uses TRBV7-8 and TRBJ2-7; D not resolved. The CDR3 contains 18 residues. The germline CDR1 and CDR2 sequences are SGHVS and FQNEAQ. CDR3 protein: CASSLRATTRPGSNEQYF. The DNA for the CDR3 is TGTGCCAGCAGCTTAAGGGCCACCACACGACCTGGCTCCAACGAGCAGTACTTC.

About this clonotype itself: This may stem from a read error, because a much larger clone lies one nucleotide away. The chain couples TRBV7-6 to TRBJ2-7, with 7 bases matching TRBD2. Germline CDR1 reads SGHVS; CDR2 reads FNYEAQ. The CDR3 sequence is 14 residues long. This CDR3 reads CANSPSGARYEQYV. CDR3 nucleotide sequence: TGTGCCAACAGCCCGAGCGGGGCTCGCTACGAGCAGTACGTC.

The chain has TRBV6-2 or TRBV6-3 and TRBJ2-1; no clear D. The V and J ends lost 0 bases and 4 bases respectively, with 13 bases between them. Germline V gene sequence: CDR1 MNHEY, CDR2 SVGEGT. CDR3 length: 16 amino acids. The CDR3 protein is CASSYSNRIDYNEQFF. CDR3 in DNA: TGTGCCAGCAGTTACTCGAATAGGATAGATTACAATGAGCAGTTCTTC.